This paragraph reports one T cell receptor beta chain. The antigen remains unidentified. This sample stems from a study of radiotherapy plus CTLA-4 blockade in lung cancer. Study overall: Overall, 15% to 20% of patients showed an objective response, while about 31% attained disease control.

Assay: immunoSEQ multiplex PCR; the TCRdb copy retains only in-frame clones and omits some. The sample lists about 62,000 clones, approximately 75% occurring once. Findings and caveats of the study: Once radiotherapy plus ipilimumab had been given, TCR clones derived from tumor expanded in blood.

In chemo-refractory metastatic non-small-cell lung cancer, patients got ipilimumab CTLA-4 blockade together with focal radiation. The sequence was collected from a human donor with non-small cell lung cancer who had a complete response to radiotherapy plus ipilimumab. The sample consisted of peripheral blood, taken from a patient treated with radiotherapy plus ipilimumab.

The CDR3 DNA sequence: TGTGCCAGCAGTGAATACCGGGACAGGGCTGGAAACACCATATATTTT. It encodes CASSEYRDRAGNTIYF. V gene TRBV6-1 combines with J gene TRBJ1-3, with 9 bases that match TRBD1. From germline, CDR1 is MNHNS and CDR2 SASEGT. CDR3 size: 16 residues. The J segment lost 2 bases and the V segment lost 2 bases, leaving 4 bases of the junction unmatched.